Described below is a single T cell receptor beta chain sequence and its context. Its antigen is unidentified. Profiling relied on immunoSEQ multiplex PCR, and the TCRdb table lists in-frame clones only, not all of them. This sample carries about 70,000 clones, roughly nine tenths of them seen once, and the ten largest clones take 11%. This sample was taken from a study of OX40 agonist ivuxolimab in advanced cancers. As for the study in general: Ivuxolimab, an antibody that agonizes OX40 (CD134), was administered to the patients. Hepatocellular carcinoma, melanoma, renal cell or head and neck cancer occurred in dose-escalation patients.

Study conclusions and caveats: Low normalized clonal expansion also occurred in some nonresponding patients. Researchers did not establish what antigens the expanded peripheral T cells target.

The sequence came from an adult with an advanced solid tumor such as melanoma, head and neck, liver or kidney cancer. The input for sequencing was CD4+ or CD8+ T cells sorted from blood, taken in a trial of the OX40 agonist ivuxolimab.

CDR3 residues: CASRLGATGTTDTQYF. As DNA, the CDR3 is TGTGCCAGTAGATTGGGGGCCACAGGGACCACAGATACGCAGTATTTT. This chain joins TRBV19 and TRBJ2-3, with D perhaps matching TRBD1 (6 bases). Per the germline V gene, CDR1 is LNHDA and CDR2 is SQIVND (reference sequence). V shed 6 bases and J shed 2 bases, with 18 bases lying between them. The CDR3 sequence is 16 residues long.